This TCR beta chain was captured in a study of shared clonotypes between healthy human individuals. V lost 5 bases, J lost 7 bases, and 14 bases lay in between. Germline V gene lookup returns CDR1 SEHNR and CDR2 FQNEAQ (reference sequence). CDR3 length: 14 residues. Deep-level assay runs were performed. The data were produced by immunoSEQ multiplex PCR, yet TCRdb's version contains in-frame clones alone and is incomplete. Here the sample spans 550,000 to 750,000 clones, 92% being singletons. Naive CD8 cells lacked CD45RO and underwent positive selection for CCR7, leaving out terminally differentiated effector memory CD45RA+ cells.

The specimen was naive CD8+ T cells sorted from blood. V usage is TRBV7-9 and J usage is TRBJ1-4; tentative D call: TRBD1 (5 bases). This receptor was obtained from a man under 40 in good health. The CDR3 loop is CASSGGTASEKLFF. CDR3 nucleotide sequence: TGTGCCAGCAGCGGTGGGACTGCTTCTGAAAAACTGTTTTTT.